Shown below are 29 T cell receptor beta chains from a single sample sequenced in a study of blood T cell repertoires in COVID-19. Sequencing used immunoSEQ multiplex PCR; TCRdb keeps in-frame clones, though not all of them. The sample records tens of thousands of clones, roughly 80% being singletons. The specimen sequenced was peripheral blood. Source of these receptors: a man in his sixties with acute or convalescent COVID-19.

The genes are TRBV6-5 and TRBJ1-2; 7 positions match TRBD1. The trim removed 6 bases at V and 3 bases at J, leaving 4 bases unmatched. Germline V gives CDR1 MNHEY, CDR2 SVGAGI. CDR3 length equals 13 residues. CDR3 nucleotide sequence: TGTGCCAGCAGGACCGACAGGGACTATGGCTACACCTTC. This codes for CASRTDRDYGYTF.

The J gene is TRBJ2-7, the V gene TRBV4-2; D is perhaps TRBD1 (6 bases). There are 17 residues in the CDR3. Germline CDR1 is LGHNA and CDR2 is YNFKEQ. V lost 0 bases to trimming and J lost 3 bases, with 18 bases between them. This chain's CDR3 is CASSQDGVNRADYEQYF. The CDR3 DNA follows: TGTGCCAGCAGCCAAGATGGAGTAAACAGGGCCGACTACGAGCAGTACTTC.

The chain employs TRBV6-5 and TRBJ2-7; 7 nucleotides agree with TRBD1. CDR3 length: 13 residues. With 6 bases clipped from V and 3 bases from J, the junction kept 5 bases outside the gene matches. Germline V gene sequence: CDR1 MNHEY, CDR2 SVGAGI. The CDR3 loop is CASRTGENYEQYF. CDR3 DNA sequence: TGTGCCAGCAGAACAGGGGAAAACTACGAGCAGTACTTC.

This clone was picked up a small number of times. In DNA, the CDR3 is TGTGCCAGCAGCTTAGACAGGGGGCTTTACAATGAGCAGTTCTTC. As protein: CASSLDRGLYNEQFF. J is TRBJ2-1 and V is TRBV11-2, with 8 bases fitting TRBD1. Germline V CDR1 and CDR2: SGHAT, FQNNGV. The CDR3 sequence is 15 residues long. V lost 0 bases, J lost 4 bases, and 2 bases stayed unmatched.

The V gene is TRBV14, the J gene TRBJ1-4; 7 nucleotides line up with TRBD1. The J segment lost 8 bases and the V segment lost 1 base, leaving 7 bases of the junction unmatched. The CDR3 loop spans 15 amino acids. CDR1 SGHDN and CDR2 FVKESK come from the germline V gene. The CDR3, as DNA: TGTGCCAGCAGCCAAGTTAAGGGGGCAAGGGAAAAACTGTTTTTT. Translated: CASSQVKGAREKLFF.

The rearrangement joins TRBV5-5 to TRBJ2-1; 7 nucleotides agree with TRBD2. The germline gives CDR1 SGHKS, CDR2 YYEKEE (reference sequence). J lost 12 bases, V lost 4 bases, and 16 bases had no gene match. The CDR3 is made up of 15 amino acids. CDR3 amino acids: CASSALGVVAGAQFF. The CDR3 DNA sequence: TGTGCCAGCAGCGCCTTAGGAGTGGTAGCGGGTGCGCAGTTCTTC.

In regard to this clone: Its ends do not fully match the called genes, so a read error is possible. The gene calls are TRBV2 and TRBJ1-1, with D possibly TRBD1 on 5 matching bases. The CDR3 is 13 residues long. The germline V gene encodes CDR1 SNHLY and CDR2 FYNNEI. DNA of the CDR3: TGTGCCAGCAGTGAAGTCGGGACTACTGACGCTTTCTTT. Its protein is CASSEVGTTDAFF.

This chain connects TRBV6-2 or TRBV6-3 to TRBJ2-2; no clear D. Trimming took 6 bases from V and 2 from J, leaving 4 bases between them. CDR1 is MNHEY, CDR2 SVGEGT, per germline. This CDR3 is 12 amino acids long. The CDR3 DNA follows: TGTGCCAGCAGCTTAAACACCGGGGAGCTGTTTTTT. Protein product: CASSLNTGELFF.

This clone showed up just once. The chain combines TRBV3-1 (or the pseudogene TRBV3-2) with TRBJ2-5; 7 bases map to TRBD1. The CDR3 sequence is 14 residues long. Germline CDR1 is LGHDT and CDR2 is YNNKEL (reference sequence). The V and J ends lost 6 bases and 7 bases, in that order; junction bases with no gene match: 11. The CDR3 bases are TGTGCCAGCAGGCGCTTTGGGACAGAAGGGACCCAGTACTTC. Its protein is CASRRFGTEGTQYF.

The chain's CDR3 is CASRHQQGAGGNTIYF. In DNA form, the CDR3 reads TGCGCCAGCAGACATCAACAGGGGGCAGGTGGAAACACCATATATTTT. V and J are TRBV10-2 and TRBJ1-3; 9 bases align to TRBD1. CDR3 length: 16 residues. The germline V gene has CDR1 WSHSY and CDR2 SAAADI. V lost 6 bases, J lost 3 bases, and 9 bases stayed unmatched.

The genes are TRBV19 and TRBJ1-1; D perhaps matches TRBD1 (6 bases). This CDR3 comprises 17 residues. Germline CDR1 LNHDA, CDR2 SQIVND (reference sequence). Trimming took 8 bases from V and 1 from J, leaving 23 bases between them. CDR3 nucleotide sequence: TGTGCCAGTTCCATCCCCCGGGCCTCGACAGGGAACACTGAAGCTTTCTTT. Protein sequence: CASSIPRASTGNTEAFF.

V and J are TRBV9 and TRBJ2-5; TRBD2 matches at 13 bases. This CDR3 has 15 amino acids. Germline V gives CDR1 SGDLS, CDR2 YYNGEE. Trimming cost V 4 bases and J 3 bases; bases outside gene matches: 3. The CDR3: CASSLGLAGKETQYF. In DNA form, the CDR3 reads TGTGCCAGCAGCCTGGGACTAGCGGGGAAAGAGACCCAGTACTTC.

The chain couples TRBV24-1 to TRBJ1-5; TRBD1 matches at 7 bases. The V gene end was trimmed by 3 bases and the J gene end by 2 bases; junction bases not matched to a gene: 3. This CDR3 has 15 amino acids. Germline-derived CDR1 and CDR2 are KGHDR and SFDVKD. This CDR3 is CATSDPGQGNQPQHF. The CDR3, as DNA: TGTGCCACCAGTGATCCCGGACAGGGCAATCAGCCCCAGCATTTT.

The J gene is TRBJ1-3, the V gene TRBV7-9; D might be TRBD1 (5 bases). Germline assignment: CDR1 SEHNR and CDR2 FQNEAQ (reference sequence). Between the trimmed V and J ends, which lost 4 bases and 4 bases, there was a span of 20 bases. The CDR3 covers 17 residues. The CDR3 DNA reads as TGTGCCAGCAGCTATACTGGAATATCAGGGAAGGGAAACACCATATATTTT. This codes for CASSYTGISGKGNTIYF.

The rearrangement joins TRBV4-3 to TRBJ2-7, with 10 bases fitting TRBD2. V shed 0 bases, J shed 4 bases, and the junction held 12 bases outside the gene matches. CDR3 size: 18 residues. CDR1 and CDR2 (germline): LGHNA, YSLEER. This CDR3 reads CASSQEPPKAGGPYEQYF. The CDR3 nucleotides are TGCGCCAGCAGCCAAGAGCCCCCCAAAGCGGGGGGGCCGTACGAGCAGTACTTC.

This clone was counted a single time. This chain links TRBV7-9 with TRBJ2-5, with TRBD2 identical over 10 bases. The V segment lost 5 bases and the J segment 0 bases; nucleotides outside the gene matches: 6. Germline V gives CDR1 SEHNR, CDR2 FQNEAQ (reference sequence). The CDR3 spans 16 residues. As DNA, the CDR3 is TGTGCCAGCAGCCCCCGGACTAGCGGCAACCAAGAGACCCAGTACTTC. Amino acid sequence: CASSPRTSGNQETQYF.

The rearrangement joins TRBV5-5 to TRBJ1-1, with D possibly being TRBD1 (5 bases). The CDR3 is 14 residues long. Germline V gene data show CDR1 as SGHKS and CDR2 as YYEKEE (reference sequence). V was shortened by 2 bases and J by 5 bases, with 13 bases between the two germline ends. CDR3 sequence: CASSFLGEETEAFF. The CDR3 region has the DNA TGTGCCAGCAGCTTTTTAGGGGAGGAAACTGAAGCTTTCTTT.

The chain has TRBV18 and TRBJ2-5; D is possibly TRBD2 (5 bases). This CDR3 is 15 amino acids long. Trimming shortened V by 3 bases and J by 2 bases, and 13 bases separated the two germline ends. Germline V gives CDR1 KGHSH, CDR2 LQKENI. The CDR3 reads CASSPRTQQQETQYF. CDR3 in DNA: TGTGCCAGCTCACCCCGGACTCAACAACAAGAGACCCAGTACTTC.

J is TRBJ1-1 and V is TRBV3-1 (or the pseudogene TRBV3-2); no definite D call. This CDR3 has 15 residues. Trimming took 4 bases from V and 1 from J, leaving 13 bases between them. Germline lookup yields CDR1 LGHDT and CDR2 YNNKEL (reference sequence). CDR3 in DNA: TGTGCCAGCAGCCTGGCCGCGAGAGGGAACACTGAAGCTTTCTTT. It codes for CASSLAARGNTEAFF.

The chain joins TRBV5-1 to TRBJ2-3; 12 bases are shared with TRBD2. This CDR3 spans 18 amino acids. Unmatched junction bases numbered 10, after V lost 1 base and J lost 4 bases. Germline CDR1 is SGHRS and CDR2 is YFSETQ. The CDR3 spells CASSLYPPLAGGPDTQYF. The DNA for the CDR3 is TGCGCCAGCAGCTTGTATCCACCCCTAGCGGGGGGGCCAGATACGCAGTATTTT.

The CDR3 loop reads CASSELTGGAAGANVLTF. The CDR3 bases are TGTGCCAGCAGTGAGCTAACAGGGGGCGCGGCTGGGGCCAACGTCCTGACTTTC. This chain uses TRBV25-1 with TRBJ2-6; 9 bases align to TRBD1. CDR3 length: 18 amino acids. Germline assignment: CDR1 MGHDK and CDR2 SYGVNS. With V trimmed by 3 bases and J by 2 bases, 8 bases remained unmatched.

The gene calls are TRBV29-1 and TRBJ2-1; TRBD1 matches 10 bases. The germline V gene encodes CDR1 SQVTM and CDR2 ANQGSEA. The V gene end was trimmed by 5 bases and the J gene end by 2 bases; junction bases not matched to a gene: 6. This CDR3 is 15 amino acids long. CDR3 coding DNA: TGCAGCGTTTACCCGACAGGGGGCGCCTACAATGAGCAGTTCTTC. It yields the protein CSVYPTGGAYNEQFF.

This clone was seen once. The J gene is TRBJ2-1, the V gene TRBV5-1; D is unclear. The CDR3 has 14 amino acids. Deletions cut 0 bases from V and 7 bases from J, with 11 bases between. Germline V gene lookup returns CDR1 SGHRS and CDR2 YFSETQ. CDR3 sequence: CASSLEYSGNEQFF. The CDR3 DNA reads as TGCGCCAGCAGCTTGGAATATTCCGGGAATGAGCAGTTCTTC.

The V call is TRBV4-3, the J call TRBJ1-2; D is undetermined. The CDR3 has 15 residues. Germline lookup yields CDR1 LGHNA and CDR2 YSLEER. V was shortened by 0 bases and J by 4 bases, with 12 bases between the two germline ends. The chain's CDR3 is CASSQDWVGVYGYTF. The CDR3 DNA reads TGCGCCAGCAGCCAAGATTGGGTAGGAGTCTATGGCTACACCTTC.

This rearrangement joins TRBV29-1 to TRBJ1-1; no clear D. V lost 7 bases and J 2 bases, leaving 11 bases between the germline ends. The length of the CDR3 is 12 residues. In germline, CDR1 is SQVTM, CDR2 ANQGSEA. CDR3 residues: CSAQLVNTEAFF. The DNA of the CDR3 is TGCAGCGCCCAGCTAGTTAACACTGAAGCTTTCTTT.

CDR3 residues: CAWKRTYEQYF. DNA for the CDR3: TGTGCCTGGAAGAGGACATACGAGCAGTACTTC. The rearrangement links TRBV30 to TRBJ2-7; possible D gene TRBD1, 5 bases. There are 11 residues in the CDR3. V dropped 4 bases and J dropped 4 bases, with 8 bases sitting between them. CDR1 and CDR2 (germline): GTSNPN, SVGIG (reference sequence). Full variable domain (outside the CDR3, taken from reference TRBV30 and TRBJ2-7): SQTIHQWPATLVQPVGSPLSLECTVEGTSNPNLYWYRQAAGRGLQLLFYSVGIGQISSEVPQNLSASRPQDRQFILSSKKLLLSDSGFYLCAWKRTYEQYFGPGTRLTVT.

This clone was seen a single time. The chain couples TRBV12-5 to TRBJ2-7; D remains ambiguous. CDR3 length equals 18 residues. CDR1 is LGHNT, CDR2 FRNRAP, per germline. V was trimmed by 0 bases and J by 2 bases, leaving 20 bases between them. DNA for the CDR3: TGTGCTAGTGGTTTGGTAGAAGATGGGCAGGTCATACCCTACGAGCAGTACTTC. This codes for CASGLVEDGQVIPYEQYF.

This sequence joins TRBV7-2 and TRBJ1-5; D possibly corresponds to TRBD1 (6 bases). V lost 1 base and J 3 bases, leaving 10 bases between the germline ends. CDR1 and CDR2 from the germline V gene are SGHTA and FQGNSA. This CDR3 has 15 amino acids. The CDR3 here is CASSLVGTNNQPQHF. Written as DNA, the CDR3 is TGTGCCAGCAGCTTAGTTGGGACAAACAATCAGCCCCAGCATTTT. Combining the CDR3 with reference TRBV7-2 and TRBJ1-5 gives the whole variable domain GAGVSQSPSNKVTEKGKDVELRCDPISGHTALYWYRQSLGQGLEFLIYFQGNSAPDKSGLPSDRFSAERTGGSVSTLTIQRTQQEDSAVYLCASSLVGTNNQPQHFGDGTRLSIL.

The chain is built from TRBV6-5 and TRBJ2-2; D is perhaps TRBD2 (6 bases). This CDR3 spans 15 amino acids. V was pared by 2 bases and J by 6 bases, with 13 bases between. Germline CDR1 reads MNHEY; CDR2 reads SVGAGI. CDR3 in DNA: TGTGCCAGCAGTTACCTAGGAGGGGACCCCGGGGAGCTGTTTTTT. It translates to CASSYLGGDPGELFF.